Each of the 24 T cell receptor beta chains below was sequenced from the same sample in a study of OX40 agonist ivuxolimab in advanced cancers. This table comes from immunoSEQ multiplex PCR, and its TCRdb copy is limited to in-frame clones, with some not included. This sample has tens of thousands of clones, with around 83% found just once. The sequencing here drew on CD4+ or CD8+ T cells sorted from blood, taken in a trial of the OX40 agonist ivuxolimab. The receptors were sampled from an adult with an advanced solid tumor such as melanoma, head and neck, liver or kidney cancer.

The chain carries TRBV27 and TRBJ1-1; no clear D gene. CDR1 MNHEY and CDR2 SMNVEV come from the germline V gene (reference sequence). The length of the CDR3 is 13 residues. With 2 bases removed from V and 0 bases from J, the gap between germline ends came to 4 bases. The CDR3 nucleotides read TGTGCCAGCAGTTTAACTATGAACACTGAAGCTTTCTTT. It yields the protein CASSLTMNTEAFF.

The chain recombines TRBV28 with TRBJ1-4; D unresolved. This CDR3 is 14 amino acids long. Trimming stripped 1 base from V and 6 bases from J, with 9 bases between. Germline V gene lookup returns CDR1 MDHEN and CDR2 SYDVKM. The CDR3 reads CASSLSETYEKLFF. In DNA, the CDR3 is TGTGCCAGCAGTTTATCCGAGACGTATGAAAAACTGTTTTTT.

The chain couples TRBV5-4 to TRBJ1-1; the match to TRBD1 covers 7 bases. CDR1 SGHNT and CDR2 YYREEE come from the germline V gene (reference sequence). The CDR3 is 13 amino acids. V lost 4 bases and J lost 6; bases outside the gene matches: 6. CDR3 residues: CASSLTGTAEAFF. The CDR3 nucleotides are TGTGCCAGCAGCCTGACAGGGACCGCTGAAGCTTTCTTT.

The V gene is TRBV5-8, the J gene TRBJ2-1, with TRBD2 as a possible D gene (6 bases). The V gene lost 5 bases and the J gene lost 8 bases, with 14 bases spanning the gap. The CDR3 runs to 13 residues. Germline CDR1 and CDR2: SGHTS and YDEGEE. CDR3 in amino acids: CASRSGENHEQFF. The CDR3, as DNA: TGTGCCAGCAGATCGGGAGAGAACCATGAGCAGTTCTTC.

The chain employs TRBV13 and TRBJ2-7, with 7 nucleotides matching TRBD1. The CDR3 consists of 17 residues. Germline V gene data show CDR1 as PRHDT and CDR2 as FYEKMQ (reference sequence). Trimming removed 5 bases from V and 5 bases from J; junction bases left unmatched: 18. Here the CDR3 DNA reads TGTGCCAGCAGCCTATCTAGGGGGCAGCGGCTAGATGACGAGCAGTACTTC. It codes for CASSLSRGQRLDDEQYF.

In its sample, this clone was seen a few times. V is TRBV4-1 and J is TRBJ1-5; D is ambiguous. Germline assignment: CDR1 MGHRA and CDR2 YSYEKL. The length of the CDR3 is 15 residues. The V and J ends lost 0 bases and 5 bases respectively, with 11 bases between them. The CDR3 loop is CASSQDGRRDQPQHF. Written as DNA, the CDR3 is TGCGCCAGCAGCCAAGATGGAAGGAGGGATCAGCCCCAGCATTTT.

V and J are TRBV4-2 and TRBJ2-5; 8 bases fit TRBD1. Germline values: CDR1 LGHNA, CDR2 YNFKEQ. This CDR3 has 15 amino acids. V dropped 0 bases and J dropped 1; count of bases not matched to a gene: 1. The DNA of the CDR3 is TGTGCCAGCAGCCAAGATGGGACAGGCCAAGAGACCCAGTACTTC. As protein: CASSQDGTGQETQYF.

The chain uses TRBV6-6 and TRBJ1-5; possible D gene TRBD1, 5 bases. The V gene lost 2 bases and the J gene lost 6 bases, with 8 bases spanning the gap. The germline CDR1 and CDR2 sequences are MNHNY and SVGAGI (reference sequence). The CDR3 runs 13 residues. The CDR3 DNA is TGTGCCAGCAGTTACGGGGGTAGTCAGCCCCAGCATTTT. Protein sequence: CASSYGGSQPQHF.

CDR3 sequence reads: CASSPLGRTTNYGYTF. Written as DNA, the CDR3 is TGTGCCAGCAGCCCACTGGGCCGGACAACTAACTATGGCTACACCTTC. The V gene is TRBV7-9, the J gene TRBJ1-2, with D perhaps TRBD1 (5 bases). CDR3 size: 16 residues. Germline values: CDR1 SEHNR, CDR2 FQNEAQ (reference sequence). Trimming took off 5 bases at V and 0 bases at J, with 16 bases between the two ends.

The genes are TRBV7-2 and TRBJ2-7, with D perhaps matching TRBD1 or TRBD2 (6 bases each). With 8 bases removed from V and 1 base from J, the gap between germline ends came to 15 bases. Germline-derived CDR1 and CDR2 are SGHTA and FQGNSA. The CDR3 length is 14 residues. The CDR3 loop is CASSTGAGSYEQYF. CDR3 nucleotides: TGTGCCAGCTCGACGGGGGCGGGTTCCTACGAGCAGTACTTC.

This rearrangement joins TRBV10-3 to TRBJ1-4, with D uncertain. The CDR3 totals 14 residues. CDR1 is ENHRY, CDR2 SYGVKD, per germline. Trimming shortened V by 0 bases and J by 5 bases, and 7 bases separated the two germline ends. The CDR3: CAISESGWNEKLFF. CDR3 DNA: TGTGCCATCAGTGAGTCAGGGTGGAATGAAAAACTGTTTTTT.

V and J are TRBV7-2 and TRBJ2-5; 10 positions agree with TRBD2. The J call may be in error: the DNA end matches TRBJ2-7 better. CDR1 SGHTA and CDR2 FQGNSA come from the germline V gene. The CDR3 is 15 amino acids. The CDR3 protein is CASSFSRLAGGEQYF. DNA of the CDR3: TGTGCCAGCAGCTTCTCAAGATTAGCGGGAGGCGAGCAGTACTTC.

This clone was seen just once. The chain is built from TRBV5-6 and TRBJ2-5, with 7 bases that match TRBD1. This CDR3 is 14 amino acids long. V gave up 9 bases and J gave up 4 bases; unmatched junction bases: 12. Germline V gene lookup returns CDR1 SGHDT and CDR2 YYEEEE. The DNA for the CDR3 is TGTGCCACCAACCAAAGGGGGCTGAGAGAGACCCAGTACTTC. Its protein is CATNQRGLRETQYF.

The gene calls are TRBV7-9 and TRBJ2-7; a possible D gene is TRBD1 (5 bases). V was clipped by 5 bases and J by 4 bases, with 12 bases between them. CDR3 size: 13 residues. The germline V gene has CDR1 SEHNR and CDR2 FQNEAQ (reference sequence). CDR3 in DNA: TGTGCCAGCAGCCAAGGGGTAGAGTACGAGCAGTACTTC. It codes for CASSQGVEYEQYF.

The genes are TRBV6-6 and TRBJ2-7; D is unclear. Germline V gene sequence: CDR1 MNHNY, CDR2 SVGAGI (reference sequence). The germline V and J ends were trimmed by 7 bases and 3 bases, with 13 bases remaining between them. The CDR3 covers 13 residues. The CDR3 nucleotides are TGTGCCAGCATCCCCGAACCCTACTACGAGCAGTACTTC. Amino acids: CASIPEPYYEQYF.

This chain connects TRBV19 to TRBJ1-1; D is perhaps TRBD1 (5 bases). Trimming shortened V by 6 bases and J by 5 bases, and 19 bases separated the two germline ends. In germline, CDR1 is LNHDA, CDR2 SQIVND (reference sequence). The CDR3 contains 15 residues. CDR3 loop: CASRSTGLSRTEAFF. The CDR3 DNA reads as TGTGCCAGTAGATCAACAGGTCTCTCCCGGACTGAAGCTTTCTTT. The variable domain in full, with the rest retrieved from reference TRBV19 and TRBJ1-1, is DGGITQSPKYLFRKEGQNVTLSCEQNLNHDAMYWYRQDPGQGLRLIYYSQIVNDFQKGDIAEGYSVSREKKESFPLTVTSAQKNPTAFYLCASRSTGLSRTEAFFGQGTRLTVV.

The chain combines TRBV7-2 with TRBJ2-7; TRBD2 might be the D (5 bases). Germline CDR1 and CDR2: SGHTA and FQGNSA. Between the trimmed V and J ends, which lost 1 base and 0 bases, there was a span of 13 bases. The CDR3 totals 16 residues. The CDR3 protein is CASSLGSGYPSYEQYF. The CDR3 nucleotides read TGTGCCAGCAGCTTAGGATCGGGGTACCCCTCCTACGAGCAGTACTTC.

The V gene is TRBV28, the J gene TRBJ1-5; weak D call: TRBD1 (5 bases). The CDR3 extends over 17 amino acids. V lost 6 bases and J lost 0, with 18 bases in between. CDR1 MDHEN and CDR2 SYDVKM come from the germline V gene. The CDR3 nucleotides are TGTGCCAGCAGGTTGAGAAGGGGCCGCTATAGCAATCAGCCCCAGCATTTT. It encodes CASRLRRGRYSNQPQHF. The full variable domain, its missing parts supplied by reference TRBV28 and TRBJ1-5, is DVKVTQSSRYLVKRTGEKVFLECVQDMDHENMFWYRQDPGLGLRLIYFSYDVKMKEKGDIPEGYSVSREKKERFSLILESASTNQTSMYLCASRLRRGRYSNQPQHFGDGTRLSIL.

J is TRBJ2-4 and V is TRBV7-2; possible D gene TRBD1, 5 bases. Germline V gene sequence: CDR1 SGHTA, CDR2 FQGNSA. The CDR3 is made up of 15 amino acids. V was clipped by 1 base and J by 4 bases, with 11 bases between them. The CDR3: CASSLETAGKNIQYF. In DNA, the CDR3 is TGTGCCAGCAGCTTAGAGACAGCAGGGAAAAACATTCAGTACTTC.

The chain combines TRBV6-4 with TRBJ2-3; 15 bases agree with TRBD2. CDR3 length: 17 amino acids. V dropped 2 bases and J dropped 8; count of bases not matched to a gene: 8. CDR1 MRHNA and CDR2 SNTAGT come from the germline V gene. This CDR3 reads CASSDRRTSGRVGTQYF. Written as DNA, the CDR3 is TGTGCCAGCAGTGACCGCCGGACTAGCGGGAGGGTTGGTACGCAGTATTTT.

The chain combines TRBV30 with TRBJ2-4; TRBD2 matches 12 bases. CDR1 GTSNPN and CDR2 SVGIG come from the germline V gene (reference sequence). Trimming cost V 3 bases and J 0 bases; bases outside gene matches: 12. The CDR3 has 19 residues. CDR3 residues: CAWRPEVASGREAKNIQYF. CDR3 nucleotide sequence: TGTGCCTGGAGGCCCGAAGTGGCTAGCGGGAGGGAAGCCAAAAACATTCAGTACTTC. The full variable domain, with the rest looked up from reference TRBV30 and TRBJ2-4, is SQTIHQWPATLVQPVGSPLSLECTVEGTSNPNLYWYRQAAGRGLQLLFYSVGIGQISSEVPQNLSASRPQDRQFILSSKKLLLSDSGFYLCAWRPEVASGREAKNIQYFGAGTRLSVL.

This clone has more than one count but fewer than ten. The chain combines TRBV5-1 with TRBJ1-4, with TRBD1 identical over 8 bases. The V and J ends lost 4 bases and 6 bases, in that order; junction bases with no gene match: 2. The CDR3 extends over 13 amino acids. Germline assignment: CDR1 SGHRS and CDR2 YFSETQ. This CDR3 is CASSGTGDEKLFF. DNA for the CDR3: TGCGCCAGCAGCGGGACAGGTGATGAAAAACTGTTTTTT.

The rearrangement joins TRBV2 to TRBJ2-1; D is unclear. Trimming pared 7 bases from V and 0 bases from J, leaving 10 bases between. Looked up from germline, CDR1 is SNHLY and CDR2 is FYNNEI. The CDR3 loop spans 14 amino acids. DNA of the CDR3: TGTGCCAGCAAGGGTGAAAGCTCCTACAATGAGCAGTTCTTC. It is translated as CASKGESSYNEQFF. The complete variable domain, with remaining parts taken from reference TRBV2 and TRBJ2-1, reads EPEVTQTPSHQVTQMGQEVILRCVPISNHLYFYWYRQILGQKVEFLVSFYNNEISEKSEIFDDQFSVERPDGSNFTLKIRSTKLEDSAMYFCASKGESSYNEQFFGPGTRLTVL.

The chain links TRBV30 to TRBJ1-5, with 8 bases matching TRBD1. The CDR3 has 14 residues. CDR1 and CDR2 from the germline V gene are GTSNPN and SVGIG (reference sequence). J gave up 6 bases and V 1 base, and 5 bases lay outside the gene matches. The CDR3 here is CAWSEDREFQPQHF. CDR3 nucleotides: TGTGCCTGGAGTGAGGACAGGGAATTTCAGCCCCAGCATTTT.